These 6 T cell receptor beta chains were all obtained from the same sample, sequenced in a study of a mutant IDH1 vaccine in newly diagnosed glioma. Their specific antigens are unknown. This sample's time point: week 11, during vaccination. The study gave 300 ug of mutant IDH1 20-mer peptide per vaccine dose, with topical imiquimod. Here immunoSEQ multiplex PCR was the method, and the copy in TCRdb shows in-frame clones only, minus some. Found here are 55,000 to 65,000 clones, about 80% of them singletons; the top ten hold around 6.5%. The material was PBMCs, obtained from a glioma patient whose treatment included an IDH1 peptide vaccine. These TCRs come from a man aged 45-60 years with glioma.

This clone was counted only a few times. The rearrangement joins TRBV4-1 to TRBJ1-2, with TRBD1 matching over 7 bases. V dropped 6 bases and J dropped 0; count of bases not matched to a gene: 10. In germline, CDR1 is MGHRA, CDR2 YSYEKL. CDR3 length equals 16 residues. The CDR3 bases are TGCGCCAGCAGATTAAGGGACAGTGGCTCTAACTATGGCTACACCTTC. This encodes CASRLRDSGSNYGYTF.

CDR3: CASSTGWTSNTGELFF. CDR3 DNA: TGTGCCAGCAGCACCGGGTGGACCTCGAACACCGGGGAGCTGTTTTTT. The chain employs TRBV5-5 and TRBJ2-2; D ambiguous. Trimming removed 4 bases at V and 0 bases at J, with 13 bases between. This CDR3 comprises 16 residues. Germline assignment: CDR1 SGHKS and CDR2 YYEKEE (reference sequence).

V usage is TRBV4-3 and J usage is TRBJ1-1; D gene unclear. This CDR3 region has 14 residues. Germline V CDR1 and CDR2: LGHNA, YSLEER. The V end lost 0 bases, the J end lost 5 bases, and 10 bases lay between the germline ends. In DNA, the CDR3 is TGCGCCAGCAGCCAAGATCCGGGGTGGACTGAAGCTTTCTTT. This encodes CASSQDPGWTEAFF.

The table lists this clone with a count of one. The V gene is TRBV4-1, the J gene TRBJ1-5, with D possibly TRBD1 on 6 matching bases. The germline CDR1 and CDR2 sequences are MGHRA and YSYEKL. CDR3 length: 13 residues. V lost 1 base, J lost 8 bases, and 9 bases lay in between. The CDR3 loop reads CASSQVRGEPQHF. The CDR3 bases are TGCGCCAGCAGCCAAGTCAGGGGTGAGCCCCAGCATTTT.

This clone was seen more than once but under ten times. The gene calls are TRBV7-4 and TRBJ2-7; 7 bases map to TRBD1. From germline, CDR1 is SGHVT and CDR2 SQSDAQ. V dropped 5 bases and J dropped 2; count of bases not matched to a gene: 9. The CDR3 has 15 residues. The CDR3 coding sequence is TGTGCCAGCAGCCCGCCTGACAGGGTGGCCTACGAGCAGTACTTC. This codes for CASSPPDRVAYEQYF.

The chain is built from TRBV7-9 and TRBJ2-7; the D is unclear. Germline CDR1 is SEHNR and CDR2 is FQNEAQ (reference sequence). The CDR3 loop spans 12 amino acids. The germline V and J ends were trimmed by 6 bases and 2 bases, with 8 bases remaining between them. The CDR3 reads CASSTLTYEQYF. As DNA, the CDR3 is TGTGCCAGCAGTACACTTACCTACGAGCAGTACTTC.